A selection of T cell receptor beta chains follows, all from one sample in a study of radiotherapy plus CTLA-4 blockade in lung cancer. Assay: immunoSEQ multiplex PCR; the TCRdb copy retains only in-frame clones and omits some. The sample records approximately 110,000 clones, roughly 77% being singletons. Material: peripheral blood, obtained from a patient treated with radiotherapy plus ipilimumab. The origin of the receptors is a human donor with non-small cell lung cancer that progressed on radiotherapy plus ipilimumab. Some clones in this sample may be carry-over from other donors' samples. The CDR3 runs from the conserved cysteine through the conserved F or W. Each record gives: clone size, J gene, D gene, V gene, CDR3 DNA, CDR3 protein. The D gene is left open where the match is weak. Clone size is not always given. Where it is, it says once, few, many or a class for expanded clones.

NA | TRBJ1-1 | TRBD1 | TRBV4-2 | TGTGCCAGCAGCCACCTAACCGGGGTGGACAGGGGGGTCGGCCGGATGTTGAACACTGAAGCTTTCTTT | CASSHLTGVDRGVGRMLNTEAFF
once | TRBJ1-1 | TRBD1 | TRBV6-6 | TGTGCCAGCAGTTATTCGACAGGGACTGAAGCTTTCTTT | CASSYSTGTEAFF
once | TRBJ2-3 | TRBD2 | TRBV5-1 | TGCGCCAGCAGCTTCCTAGCGGTGGGAACAGATACGCAGTATTTT | CASSFLAVGTDTQYF
NA | TRBJ2-6 | NA | TRBV25-1 | TGTGCCAGCCGGGACCTTCTGATCTCTGGGGCCAACGTCCTGACTTTC | CASRDLLISGANVLTF
NA | TRBJ2-7 | NA | TRBV7-2 | TGTGCCAGCAGCTACTTTTGGGGGGAATCCTACGAGCAGTACTTC | CASSYFWGESYEQYF
NA | TRBJ1-2 | NA | TRBV18 | TGTGCCAGCTCACCCGGAACAGTCCCGAACTATGGCTACACCTTC | CASSPGTVPNYGYTF
NA | TRBJ1-6 | NA | TRBV7-8 | TGTGCCAGCAGCTTAGACCCGAATAATTCACCCCTCCACTTT | CASSLDPNNSPLHF
NA | TRBJ2-3 | TRBD2 | TRBV5-1 | TGCGCCAGCAGCTTCGCTAGCGGGGATGGGACAGATACGCAGTATTTT | CASSFASGDGTDTQYF
few | TRBJ1-5 | NA | TRBV27 | TGTGCCAGCAGTCCCCGACCCTTCGGAAGCAATCAGCCCCAGCATTTT | CASSPRPFGSNQPQHF
once | TRBJ1-2 | NA | TRBV5-4 | TGTGCCAGCAGCCCCGACAAGGGAAACTATGGCTACACCTTC | CASSPDKGNYGYTF
NA | TRBJ2-7 | NA | TRBV19 | TGTGCCAGTAAAAGAAGGGGCCCCTACGAGCAGTACTTC | CASKRRGPYEQYF
NA | TRBJ1-4 | TRBD1 | TRBV9 | TGTGCCAGCAGCGTACAGGGGACAGGGGACGAAAAACTGTTTTTT | CASSVQGTGDEKLFF
NA | TRBJ2-7 | NA | TRBV11-2 | TGTGCCAGCAGCTTACCGAGAGGGACCTACGAGCAGTACTTC | CASSLPRGTYEQYF
NA | TRBJ2-7 | NA | TRBV21-1 | TGTGCCAGCAGACCTACAGGCAATTCCTACGAGCAGTACTTC | CASRPTGNSYEQYF
NA | TRBJ1-4 | NA | TRBV27 | TGTGCCAGCAGTAGGGACTTCGGTGAAAAACTGTTTTTT | CASSRDFGEKLFF
NA | TRBJ2-1 | NA | TRBV5-8 | TGTGCCAGCAGCCCGGAGGAGGCAGTCTATGAGCAGTTCTTC | CASSPEEAVYEQFF